This TCR beta chain was obtained from a study of CD8 T cells in Susac syndrome. The study, taken as a whole, reports: As the study acknowledged, the number of individuals in its TCR sequencing and HLA analysis was relatively small.

cDNA came from about 0.46 to 1 ug RNA primed by random hexamers. TCRdb reanalysed the immunoSEQ multiplex PCR reads using MiXCR and keeps one entry per CDR3 protein. This sample has 190,000 or so distinct CDR3 sequences, with approximately 95% found just once. The CDR3 totals 13 residues. Germline CDR1 KGHSH, CDR2 LQKENI. V shed 3 bases, J shed 5 bases, and the junction held 1 base outside the gene matches. With respect to this clonotype: Its antigen is unknown.

The receptor comes from a human donor with multiple sclerosis. The sample comprised CD4+ T cells from PBMCs. This chain links TRBV18 with TRBJ1-1; 9 bases agree with TRBD1. The CDR3 reads CASSPDRGTEAFF. CDR3 in DNA: TGTGCCAGCTCACCGGACAGGGGAACTGAAGCTTTCTTT.